The rows below give T cell receptor beta chains drawn from one sample of a study of response to subunit inactivated influenza vaccine. One entry per CDR3 protein, called by TCRdb with MiXCR from the RT-PCR reads. The table has approximately 160,000 distinct CDR3 sequences, about 10% seen once. The material was CD8+ T cells sorted from PBMCs, obtained 23 months after vaccination. All receptors come from a man aged 50 to 75 who received an inactivated influenza vaccine. CDR3s include the opening cysteine and the closing phenylalanine or tryptophan. The D gene is left open where the match is weak. Not all rows give a size; the values are once, few, many and, for expanded clones, a class.

clone size,D gene,J gene,V gene,CDR3 DNA,CDR3 protein
few,TRBD1,TRBJ2-2,TRBV2,TGTGCCAGTTACACAGGGGGCACCGGGGAGCTGTTTTTT,CASYTGGTGELFF
few,.,TRBJ2-1,TRBV9,TGTGCCAGCAGCCCCTGGGGGGACGGTGAGCAGTTCTTC,CASSPWGDGEQFF
few,.,TRBJ2-2,TRBV12-3/TRBV12-4,TGTGCCAGCAGTGATTTAGGGGAGCTGTTTTTT,CASSDLGELFF
many,TRBD2,TRBJ2-2,TRBV2,TGTGCCAGCAGTGCCCCTCTGGGGGGGGGGTCCAACACCGGGGAGCTGTTTTTT,CASSAPLGGGSNTGELFF
.,.,TRBJ1-1,TRBV21-1,TGTGCCAGCAGCAAAGAAGTCCGGATACTTGAAGCTTTCTTT,CASSKEVRILEAFF
.,.,TRBJ2-5,TRBV6-5,TGTGCCAGCAGTTACAACCTCTGGGAGACCCAGTACTTC,CASSYNLWETQYF
.,.,TRBJ1-2,TRBV28,TGTGCCAGCAGTTTGCCCGCAGGGGAGATCTATGGCTACACCTTC,CASSLPAGEIYGYTF
many,TRBD1,TRBJ2-1,TRBV29-1,TGCAGCGTTGACAGGGGGAATGAGCAGTTCTTC,CSVDRGNEQFF
many,TRBD2,TRBJ2-1,TRBV7-9,TGTGCCAGCAGCTTGGGTGTGGGACTAGGTCTAGGTGAGCAGTTCTTC,CASSLGVGLGLGEQFF
once,.,TRBJ2-2,TRBV29-1,TGCAGCGTGTGGCGTCCAGGGAACACCGGGGAGCTGTTTTTT,CSVWRPGNTGELFF
few,TRBD2,TRBJ2-2,TRBV4-1,TGCGCCAGCAGCCATCCCGGACTAGCCGGCACCGGGGAGCTGTTTTTT,CASSHPGLAGTGELFF
.,.,TRBJ2-5,TRBV7-6,TGTGCCAGCAGCTTAGGGGGTGGGGGCCAAGAGACCCAGTACTTC,CASSLGGGGQETQYF
.,.,TRBJ2-3,TRBV6-1,TGTGCCAGCAGATCAGACAGTGCTAGCACAGATACGCAGTATTTT,CASRSDSASTDTQYF
few,.,TRBJ2-5,TRBV7-9,TGTGCCAGCAGCTTAGCCGGGGATTGGAAGACCCAGTACTTC,CASSLAGDWKTQYF
.,.,TRBJ2-7,TRBV27,TGTGCCAGCAGTTTATCTCCGTTCAGCTCCTACGAGCAGTACTTC,CASSLSPFSSYEQYF
.,TRBD1,TRBJ2-2,TRBV20-1,TGCAGTGCACTCGACAGGGGTCGGGCCGGGGAGCTGTTTTTT,CSALDRGRAGELFF
.,.,TRBJ2-7,TRBV7-8,TGTGCCAGCAGCTTTCCGTTGGACATGAGCTCCTACGAGCAGTACTTC,CASSFPLDMSSYEQYF
few,.,TRBJ1-1,TRBV6-6,TGTGCCAGCAGTTACTCGGCAAACACTGAAGCTTTCTTT,CASSYSANTEAFF
few,.,TRBJ1-4,TRBV6-2/TRBV6-3,TGTGCCAGCAGTTACGATTACCGGGAGGAGCTAGCAACTAATGAAAAACTGTTTTTT,CASSYDYREELATNEKLFF
many,.,TRBJ2-7,TRBV19,TGTGCCAGTAGTATAACCCTAGTCCGGGAGCAGTACTTC,CASSITLVREQYF
.,.,TRBJ2-7,TRBV7-8,TGTGCCAGCAGCTTAGGATCAGGGACCTCCTACGAGCAGTACTTC,CASSLGSGTSYEQYF
.,.,TRBJ2-3,TRBV7-2,TGTGCCAGCAGCTTAGCGTTTGTAGCGGCAGATACGCAGTATTTT,CASSLAFVAADTQYF
.,TRBD1,TRBJ1-2,TRBV6-5,TGTGCCAGCAGTTGGACAGGGGGCGATGGCTACACCTTC,CASSWTGGDGYTF
.,.,TRBJ2-3,TRBV23-1,TGCGCCAGCACTCTAAGTGGCTCCTGCACAGATACGCAGTATTTT,CASTLSGSCTDTQYF
.,TRBD2,TRBJ2-2,TRBV24-1,TGTGCCACCAGTGACCCCGGGGGGGCCGACACCGGGGAGCTGTTTTTT,CATSDPGGADTGELFF
.,.,TRBJ2-7,TRBV27,TGTGCCAGCAGTTTATGGGCTAGCGCGTACGAGCAGTACTTC,CASSLWASAYEQYF
few,.,TRBJ2-5,TRBV20-1,TGCAGTGCCGTTTCAGCGGAACCCTTGGTGGAGACCCAGTACTTC,CSAVSAEPLVETQYF
many,.,TRBJ2-5,TRBV7-8,TGTGCCAGCAGCCCCCGACACGGAGGGGGTGAGACCCAGTACTTC,CASSPRHGGGETQYF
few,.,TRBJ1-5,TRBV20-1,TGCAGTGCTAGAGACAGGGAGAATCAGCCCCAGCATTTT,CSARDRENQPQHF
few,.,TRBJ1-1,TRBV15,TGTGCCACCAGCCAGAGGAGGGGTGACACTGAAGCTTTCTTT,CATSQRRGDTEAFF
many,.,TRBJ2-3,TRBV6-2/TRBV6-3,TGTGCCAGCAGTTACTCCCGACCCACAGATACGCAGTATTTT,CASSYSRPTDTQYF
.,.,TRBJ2-7,TRBV15,TGTGCCACCAGCAGAGATCGGGCTAGCGTCCTCTACGAGCAGTACTTC,CATSRDRASVLYEQYF
few,.,TRBJ2-2,TRBV9,TGTGCCAGCATATCGGCAGGCGGGGAGCTGTTTTTT,CASISAGGELFF
many,.,TRBJ2-3,TRBV24-1,TGTGCCACCAGTAGCGCAGATTCCACAGATACGCAGTATTTT,CATSSADSTDTQYF
few,TRBD1,TRBJ1-1,TRBV7-2,TGTGCCAGCAGCTCCTGGGACAGCGAAACTGAAGCTTTCTTT,CASSSWDSETEAFF